The 17 T cell receptor beta chains given below trace back to one sample, sequenced in a study of blood T cell repertoires in COVID-19. TCRdb's table, derived via immunoSEQ multiplex PCR, lists solely in-frame clones and lacks some. This table holds under 300,000 clones, about 88% found once. The sample consisted of peripheral blood. These receptors were obtained from a human donor with COVID-19, enrolled during active disease. The donor label of this sample is uncertain.

The rearrangement uses TRBV9 and TRBJ2-3; 7 bases are shared with TRBD2. Germline values: CDR1 SGDLS, CDR2 YYNGEE. CDR3 length: 16 amino acids. Losses at the gene ends were 2 bases for V and 2 bases for J; bases not matched to a gene: 8. In DNA form, the CDR3 reads TGTGCCAGCAGCGTCTCCTCCAGCGGGACCACAGATACGCAGTATTTT. This sequence encodes CASSVSSSGTTDTQYF.

The rearrangement links TRBV4-1 to TRBJ2-2; 14 nucleotides align to TRBD2. CDR1 MGHRA and CDR2 YSYEKL come from the germline V gene. The CDR3 consists of 18 residues. Trimming took 2 bases from V and 4 from J; bases not matched to a gene: 6. CDR3 loop: CASSQRGTSGSSTGELFF. DNA for the CDR3: TGCGCCAGCAGCCAAAGAGGGACTAGCGGGAGTTCCACCGGGGAGCTGTTTTTT.

The rearrangement uses TRBV2 and TRBJ2-1, with TRBD2 matching 8 bases. This CDR3 spans 14 amino acids. Losses at the gene ends were 4 bases for V and 8 bases for J; bases not matched to a gene: 7. The germline CDR1 and CDR2 sequences are SNHLY and FYNNEI. CDR3 sequence (DNA): TGTGCCAGCAGTGGGGGGCTAGCGGGCGATGAGCAGTTCTTC. Amino acid sequence: CASSGGLAGDEQFF. The entire variable domain, with the rest obtained from reference TRBV2 and TRBJ2-1, is as follows: EPEVTQTPSHQVTQMGQEVILRCVPISNHLYFYWYRQILGQKVEFLVSFYNNEISEKSEIFDDQFSVERPDGSNFTLKIRSTKLEDSAMYFCASSGGLAGDEQFFGPGTRLTVL.

This sequence joins TRBV5-1 and TRBJ2-7, with 13 bases identical to TRBD2. This CDR3 comprises 16 residues. Germline CDR1 SGHRS, CDR2 YFSETQ. Unmatched junction bases numbered 6, after V lost 5 bases and J lost 1 base. The CDR3 reads CASRGLAGPRSYEQYF. The CDR3 coding sequence is TGCGCCAGCAGGGGACTAGCGGGACCCCGATCCTACGAGCAGTACTTC.

The genes are TRBV4-1 and TRBJ2-7; 12 bases are shared with TRBD1. The CDR3 loop spans 15 amino acids. V lost 2 bases and J lost 7; bases outside the gene matches: 6. The V gene's germline CDR1 is MGHRA and CDR2 YSYEKL. The CDR3 loop reads CASSQPGQGANEQYF. The CDR3 coding sequence is TGCGCCAGCAGCCAACCGGGACAGGGGGCGAATGAGCAGTACTTC.

The J gene is TRBJ1-2, the V gene TRBV15, with D possibly being TRBD1 (5 bases). Trimming shortened V by 0 bases and J by 8 bases, and 16 bases separated the two germline ends. Germline-derived CDR1 and CDR2 are LNHNV and YYDKDF (reference sequence). The CDR3 is made up of 15 amino acids. CDR3 in DNA: TGTGCCACCAGCAGAGATCGGTGGGGACTCAGCGGCTACACCTTC. As protein: CATSRDRWGLSGYTF.

The chain couples TRBV19 to TRBJ1-5, with D hard to call. This CDR3 region has 15 residues. V shed 4 bases and J shed 5 bases, with 15 bases lying between them. In germline, CDR1 is LNHDA, CDR2 SQIVND (reference sequence). CDR3 DNA sequence: TGTGCCAGTAGTACTTTAGACACCCCTTATCAGCCCCAGCATTTT. Translated, it gives CASSTLDTPYQPQHF.

This chain uses TRBV28 with TRBJ1-5; D is undetermined. CDR1 is MDHEN, CDR2 SYDVKM, per germline. The CDR3 extends over 14 amino acids. With 10 bases removed from V and 0 bases from J, the gap between germline ends came to 13 bases. The CDR3 nucleotides read TGTGCCATCCGAGGTGCTATTAGCAATCAGCCCCAGCATTTT. Amino acid sequence: CAIRGAISNQPQHF.

The chain links TRBV10-1 to TRBJ2-5; 10 bases agree with TRBD1. There are 17 residues in the CDR3. Trimming cost V 5 bases and J 4 bases; bases outside gene matches: 13. CDR1 WNHNN and CDR2 SYGVQD come from the germline V gene (reference sequence). The chain's CDR3 is CASSSVDRGPIGETQYF. CDR3 bases: TGCGCCAGCAGTTCAGTCGACAGGGGGCCGATTGGAGAGACCCAGTACTTC.

V is TRBV5-5 and J is TRBJ2-2, with a possible D match to TRBD2 (5 bases). V shed 4 bases and J shed 0 bases, with 13 bases lying between them. There are 16 residues in the CDR3. CDR1 SGHKS and CDR2 YYEKEE come from the germline V gene (reference sequence). The CDR3 sequence is CASSAKPGSNTGELFF. In DNA form, the CDR3 reads TGTGCCAGCAGCGCGAAACCGGGATCGAACACCGGGGAGCTGTTTTTT.

This chain joins TRBV9 and TRBJ1-3; D uncertain. Trimming shortened V by 4 bases and J by 0 bases, and 5 bases separated the two germline ends. The CDR3 sequence is 13 residues long. Per the germline V gene, CDR1 is SGDLS and CDR2 is YYNGEE. This CDR3 reads CASSPRSGNTIYF. CDR3 sequence (DNA): TGTGCCAGCAGCCCCCGCTCTGGAAACACCATATATTTT.

The chain recombines TRBV28 with TRBJ2-1, with 8 bases fitting TRBD2. This CDR3 has 15 residues. V shed 5 bases and J 8 bases; nucleotides not matched to a gene: 11. CDR1 and CDR2 from the germline V gene are MDHEN and SYDVKM. The CDR3 spells CASSGVGGRSDEQFF. The CDR3 coding sequence is TGTGCCAGCAGTGGGGTAGGCGGGAGGAGCGATGAGCAGTTCTTC.

CDR3 sequence reads: CATSRDRDDEQFF. The DNA of the CDR3 is TGTGCCACCAGCAGAGATCGGGATGATGAGCAGTTCTTC. The chain links TRBV15 to TRBJ2-1; maybe TRBD2 (5 bases). Per germline, CDR1 LNHNV and CDR2 YYDKDF (reference sequence). This CDR3 spans 13 amino acids. V lost 0 bases, J lost 8 bases, and 8 bases lay in between.

V usage is TRBV9 and J usage is TRBJ2-3; 9 nucleotides align to TRBD1. Per the germline V gene, CDR1 is SGDLS and CDR2 is YYNGEE. The CDR3 contains 19 residues. The V segment lost 0 bases and the J segment 2 bases; nucleotides outside the gene matches: 13. The CDR3 loop reads CASSVAGTGSLLDTDTQYF. CDR3 DNA: TGTGCCAGCAGCGTAGCGGGGACAGGGTCCCTCTTAGACACAGATACGCAGTATTTT.

V is TRBV5-1 and J is TRBJ2-1, with D possibly TRBD2 on 6 matching bases. Per germline, CDR1 SGHRS and CDR2 YFSETQ. This CDR3 region has 15 residues. V was pared by 7 bases and J by 3 bases, with 17 bases between. In DNA, the CDR3 is TGCGCCAGCTCCAAAGTGGAGGGCAACTACAATGAGCAGTTCTTC. It encodes CASSKVEGNYNEQFF.

V and J are TRBV19 and TRBJ1-1, with D tentatively TRBD1 (5 bases). In germline, CDR1 is LNHDA, CDR2 SQIVND (reference sequence). V was clipped by 4 bases and J by 6 bases, with 12 bases between them. The CDR3 runs 13 residues. CDR3 region: CASSNRGLAEAFF. CDR3 coding DNA: TGTGCCAGTAGTAACCGGGGACTCGCTGAAGCTTTCTTT.

The chain uses TRBV7-2 and TRBJ2-3; 9 bases are shared with TRBD2. The V segment lost 2 bases and the J segment 6 bases; nucleotides outside the gene matches: 9. Germline loops: CDR1 SGHTA, CDR2 FQGNSA. The CDR3 contains 16 residues. Written as DNA, the CDR3 is TGTGCCAGCAGCTTAAGGGGCGGGAGGGCCGCGGATACGCAGTATTTT. Residues: CASSLRGGRAADTQYF. Drawing the rest from reference TRBV7-2 and TRBJ2-3, the complete variable domain is GAGVSQSPSNKVTEKGKDVELRCDPISGHTALYWYRQSLGQGLEFLIYFQGNSAPDKSGLPSDRFSAERTGGSVSTLTIQRTQQEDSAVYLCASSLRGGRAADTQYFGPGTRLTVL.